A single TCR beta chain is shown here with its context. This entry is derived from a study of blood T cell repertoires in COVID-19. Germline V lookup: CDR1 SGDLS, CDR2 YYNGEE. CDR3 length: 16 amino acids. V was pared by 0 bases and J by 1 base, with 12 bases between. Under the authors' procedure: Counts of nucleated cells, estimated from reference gene primer amplification, were obtained. TCRdb keeps only in-frame clones here, not all; method: immunoSEQ multiplex PCR. The V and J calls and clone size come from that table; D and trimming were worked out from the DNA. The data contain roughly 150,000 clones, approximately 88% of them singletons.

This sequence was found in a human donor in a cohort sampled during active COVID-19. The chain has TRBV9 and TRBJ2-3; D uncertain. The sequenced sample consisted of peripheral blood. CDR3 region: CASSVGQEAGTDTQYF. In DNA form, the CDR3 reads TGTGCCAGCAGCGTAGGGCAAGAGGCAGGCACAGATACGCAGTATTTT.